This TCR beta chain was sequenced in a study of regulatory T cells in long-lasting Graves disease. Study at large: New Graves' disease cases had less than 3 months of antithyroid drugs.

The time point is: newly diagnosed GD, antithyroid drugs for less than 3 months. Scientists built the TCR library using RNA that was extracted from PBMCs. Patients came through an endocrinology department, and that department was in Xi'an, China. Libraries of TCR beta came from iRepertoire HTBI primers plus Arm-PCR of CDR3 regions. In TCRdb, the multiplex PCR reads were re-called with MiXCR into one record per CDR3 protein. The table lists fewer than 650,000 distinct CDR3 sequences, around 16% of them singletons, with about 12% in the top ten. CDR1 is MNHEY and CDR2 is SVGEGT in the germline V gene. Trimming cost V 0 bases and J 4 bases; bases outside gene matches: 6. This CDR3 contains 16 residues. The same data also went into a second study, on T cells in Graves' hyperthyroidism and ophthalmopathy.

The chain employs TRBV6-2 or TRBV6-3 and TRBJ2-1; TRBD2 agrees at 7 bases. Source: peripheral blood mononuclear cells (PBMCs), taken at new diagnosis, from a patient treated with antithyroid drugs. The source of this sequence is a man between 18 and 35 years old with Graves disease. The CDR3 DNA reads as TGTGCCAGCAGTTACTCCTTAGCGGGCGTATACAATGAGCAGTTCTTC. It is translated as CASSYSLAGVYNEQFF.